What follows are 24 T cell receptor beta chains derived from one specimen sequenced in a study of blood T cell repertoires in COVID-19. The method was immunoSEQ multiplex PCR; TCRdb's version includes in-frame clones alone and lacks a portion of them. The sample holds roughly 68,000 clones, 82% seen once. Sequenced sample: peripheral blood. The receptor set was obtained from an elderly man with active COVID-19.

The CDR3 region is CASSLKGAFRDEQYF. The DNA of the CDR3 is TGTGCCAGCAGCTTAAAAGGGGCCTTTAGGGACGAGCAGTACTTC. This chain links TRBV5-6 with TRBJ2-7; D perhaps matches TRBD1 (5 bases). Germline values: CDR1 SGHDT, CDR2 YYEEEE. The CDR3 is 15 amino acids. The V and J ends lost 2 bases and 5 bases respectively, with 17 bases between them.

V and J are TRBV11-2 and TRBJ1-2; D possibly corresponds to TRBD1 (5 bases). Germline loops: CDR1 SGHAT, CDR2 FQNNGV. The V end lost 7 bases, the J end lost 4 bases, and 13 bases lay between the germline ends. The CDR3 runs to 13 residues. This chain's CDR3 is CASNLDRGYGYTF. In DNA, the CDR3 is TGTGCCAGCAACCTTGACAGAGGCTATGGCTACACCTTC.

CDR3 DNA sequence: TGTGCCAGCAGCGTAGCTTCGGCCGTGGGGGGGATCCAGGAGACCCAGTACTTC. This translates into CASSVASAVGGIQETQYF. This chain joins TRBV9 and TRBJ2-5; 7 nucleotides match TRBD2. This CDR3 is 18 amino acids long. Germline CDR1 is SGDLS and CDR2 is YYNGEE. V shed 0 bases and J 5 bases; nucleotides not matched to a gene: 16. Based on the CDR3 plus reference TRBV9 and TRBJ2-5, the full variable domain is DSGVTQTPKHLITATGQRVTLRCSPRSGDLSVYWYQQSLDQGLQFLIQYYNGEERAKGNILERFSAQQFPDLHSELNLSSLELGDSALYFCASSVASAVGGIQETQYFGPGTRLLVL.

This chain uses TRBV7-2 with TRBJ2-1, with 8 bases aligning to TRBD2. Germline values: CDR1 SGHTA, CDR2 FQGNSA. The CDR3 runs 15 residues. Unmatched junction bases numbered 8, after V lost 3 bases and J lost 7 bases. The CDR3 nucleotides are TGTGCCAGCAGCTTTATGTGGGCGGGAGGTAATGAGCAGTTCTTC. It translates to CASSFMWAGGNEQFF. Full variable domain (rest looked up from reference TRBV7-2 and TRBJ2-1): GAGVSQSPSNKVTEKGKDVELRCDPISGHTALYWYRQSLGQGLEFLIYFQGNSAPDKSGLPSDRFSAERTGGSVSTLTIQRTQQEDSAVYLCASSFMWAGGNEQFFGPGTRLTVL.

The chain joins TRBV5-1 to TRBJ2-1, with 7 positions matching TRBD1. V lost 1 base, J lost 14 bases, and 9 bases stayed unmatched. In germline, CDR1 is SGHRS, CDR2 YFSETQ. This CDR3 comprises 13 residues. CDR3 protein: CASSLLVGRGKFF. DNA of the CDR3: TGCGCCAGCAGCTTGCTCGTAGGCAGGGGGAAGTTCTTC.

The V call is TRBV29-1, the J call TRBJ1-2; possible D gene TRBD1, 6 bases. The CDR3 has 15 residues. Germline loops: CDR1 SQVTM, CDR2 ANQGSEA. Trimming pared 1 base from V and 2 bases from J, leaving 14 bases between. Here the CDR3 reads CSVEGDTSLNYGYTF. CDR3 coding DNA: TGCAGCGTTGAAGGGGACACAAGTTTGAACTATGGCTACACCTTC.

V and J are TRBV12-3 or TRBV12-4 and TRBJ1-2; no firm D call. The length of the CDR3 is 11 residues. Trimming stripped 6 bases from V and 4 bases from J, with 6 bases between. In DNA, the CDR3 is TGTGCCAGCAGCGGCGGCTATGGCTACACCTTC. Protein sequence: CASSGGYGYTF.

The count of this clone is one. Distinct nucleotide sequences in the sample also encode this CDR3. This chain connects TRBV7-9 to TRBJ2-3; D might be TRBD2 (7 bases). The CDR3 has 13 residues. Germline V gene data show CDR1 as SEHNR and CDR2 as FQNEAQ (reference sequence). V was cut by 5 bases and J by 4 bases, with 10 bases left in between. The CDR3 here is CASSPRGPDTQYF. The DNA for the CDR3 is TGTGCCAGCAGCCCGCGGGGGCCAGATACGCAGTATTTT.

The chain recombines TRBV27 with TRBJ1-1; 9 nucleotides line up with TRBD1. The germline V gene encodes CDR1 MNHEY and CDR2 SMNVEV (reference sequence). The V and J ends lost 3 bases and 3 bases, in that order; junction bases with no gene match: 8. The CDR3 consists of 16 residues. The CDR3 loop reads CASSFTGGFPDTEAFF. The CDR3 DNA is TGTGCCAGCAGTTTTACAGGGGGCTTTCCAGACACTGAAGCTTTCTTT.

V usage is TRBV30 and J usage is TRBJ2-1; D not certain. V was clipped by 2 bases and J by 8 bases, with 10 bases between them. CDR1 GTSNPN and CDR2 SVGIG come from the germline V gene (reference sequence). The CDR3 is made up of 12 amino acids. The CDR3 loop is CAWSMRDYEQFF. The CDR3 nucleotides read TGTGCCTGGAGTATGCGAGACTATGAGCAGTTCTTC.

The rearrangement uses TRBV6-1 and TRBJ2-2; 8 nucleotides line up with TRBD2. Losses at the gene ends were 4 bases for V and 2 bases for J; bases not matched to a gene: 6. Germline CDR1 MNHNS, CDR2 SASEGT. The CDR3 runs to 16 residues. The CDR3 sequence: CASSVRTSSNTGELFF. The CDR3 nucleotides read TGTGCCAGCAGTGTAAGGACTAGCAGTAACACCGGGGAGCTGTTTTTT.

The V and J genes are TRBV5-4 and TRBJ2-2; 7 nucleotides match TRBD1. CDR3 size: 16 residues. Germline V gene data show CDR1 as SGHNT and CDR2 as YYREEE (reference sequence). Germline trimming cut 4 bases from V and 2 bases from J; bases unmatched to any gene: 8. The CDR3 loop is CASSVENRGNTGELFF. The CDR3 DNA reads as TGTGCCAGCAGCGTTGAGAACAGGGGAAACACCGGGGAGCTGTTTTTT.

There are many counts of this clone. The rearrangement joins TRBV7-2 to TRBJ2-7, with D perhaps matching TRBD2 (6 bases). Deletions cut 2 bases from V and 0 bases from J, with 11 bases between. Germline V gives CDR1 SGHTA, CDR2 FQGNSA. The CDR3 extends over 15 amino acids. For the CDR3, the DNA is TGTGCCAGCAGCTTATCGGGAGAAGTCTCCTACGAGCAGTACTTC. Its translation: CASSLSGEVSYEQYF.

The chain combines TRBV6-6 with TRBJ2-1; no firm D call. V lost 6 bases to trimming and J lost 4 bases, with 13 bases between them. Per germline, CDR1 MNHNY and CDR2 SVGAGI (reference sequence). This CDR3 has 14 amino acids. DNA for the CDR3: TGTGCCAGCAGGATCGGTCAGACTTACAATGAGCAGTTCTTC. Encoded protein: CASRIGQTYNEQFF.

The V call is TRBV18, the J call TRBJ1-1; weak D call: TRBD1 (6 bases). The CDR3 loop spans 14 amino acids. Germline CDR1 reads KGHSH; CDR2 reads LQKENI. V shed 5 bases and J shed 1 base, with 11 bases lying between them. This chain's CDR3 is CASSRDTQNTEAFF. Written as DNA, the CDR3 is TGTGCCAGCTCAAGGGACACTCAGAACACTGAAGCTTTCTTT.

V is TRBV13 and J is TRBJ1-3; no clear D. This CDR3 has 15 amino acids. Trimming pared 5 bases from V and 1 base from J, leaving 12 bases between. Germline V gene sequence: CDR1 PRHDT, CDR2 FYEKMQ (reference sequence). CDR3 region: CASSEAQRSGNTIYF. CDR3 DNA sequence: TGTGCCAGCAGCGAAGCACAGAGATCTGGAAACACCATATATTTT.

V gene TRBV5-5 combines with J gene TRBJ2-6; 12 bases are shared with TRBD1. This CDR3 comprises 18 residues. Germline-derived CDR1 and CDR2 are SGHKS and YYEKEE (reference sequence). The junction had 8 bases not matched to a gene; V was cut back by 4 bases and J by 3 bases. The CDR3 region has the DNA TGTGCCAGCAGCCCGGTGGGGACAGGGGGCGTTGGGGCCAACGTCCTGACTTTC. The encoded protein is CASSPVGTGGVGANVLTF.

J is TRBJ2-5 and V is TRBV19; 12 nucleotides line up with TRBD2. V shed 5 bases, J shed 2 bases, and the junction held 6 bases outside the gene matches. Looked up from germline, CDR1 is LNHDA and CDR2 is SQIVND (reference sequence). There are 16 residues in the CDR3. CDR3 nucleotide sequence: TGTGCCAGTAGTTACAGGCTAGCGGGAGGGCAAGAGACCCAGTACTTC. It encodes CASSYRLAGGQETQYF.

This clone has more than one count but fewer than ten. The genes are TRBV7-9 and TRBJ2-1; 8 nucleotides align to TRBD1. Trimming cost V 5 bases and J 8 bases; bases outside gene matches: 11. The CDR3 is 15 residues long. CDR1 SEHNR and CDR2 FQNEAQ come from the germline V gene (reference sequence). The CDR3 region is CASSLMRTGMDEQFF. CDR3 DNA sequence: TGTGCCAGCAGCCTCATGCGGACAGGGATGGATGAGCAGTTCTTC.

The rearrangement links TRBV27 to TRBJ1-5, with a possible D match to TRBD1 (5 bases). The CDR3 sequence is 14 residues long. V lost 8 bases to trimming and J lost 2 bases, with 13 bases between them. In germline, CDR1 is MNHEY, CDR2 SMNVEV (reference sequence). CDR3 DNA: TGTGCCAGCCGCCGGGCGGGGGGCAATCAGCCCCAGCATTTT. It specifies CASRRAGGNQPQHF.

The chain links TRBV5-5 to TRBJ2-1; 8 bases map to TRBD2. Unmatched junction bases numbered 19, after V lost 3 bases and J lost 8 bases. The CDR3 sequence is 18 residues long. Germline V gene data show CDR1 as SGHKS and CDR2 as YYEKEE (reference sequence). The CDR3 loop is CASSSRNRAGGRRDEQFF. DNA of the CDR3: TGTGCCAGCAGCTCCAGAAATCGGGCGGGGGGCCGGCGGGATGAGCAGTTCTTC.

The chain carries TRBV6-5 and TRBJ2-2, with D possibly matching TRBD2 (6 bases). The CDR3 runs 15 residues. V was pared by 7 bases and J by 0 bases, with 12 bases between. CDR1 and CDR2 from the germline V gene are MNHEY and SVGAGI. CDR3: CASTLLAANTGELFF. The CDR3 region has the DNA TGTGCCAGCACTTTACTAGCAGCGAACACCGGGGAGCTGTTTTTT.

CDR3 DNA sequence: TGTGCCAGTAATCTGAGGGGGGGTGGCACTGAAGCTTTCTTT. Its protein product is CASNLRGGGTEAFF. The chain couples TRBV19 to TRBJ1-1; D is possibly TRBD1 (6 bases). V was clipped by 7 bases and J by 4 bases, with 16 bases between them. This CDR3 comprises 14 residues. CDR1 is LNHDA, CDR2 SQIVND, per germline (reference sequence). Full variable domain (missing parts from reference TRBV19 and TRBJ1-1): DGGITQSPKYLFRKEGQNVTLSCEQNLNHDAMYWYRQDPGQGLRLIYYSQIVNDFQKGDIAEGYSVSREKKESFPLTVTSAQKNPTAFYLCASNLRGGGTEAFFGQGTRLTVV.

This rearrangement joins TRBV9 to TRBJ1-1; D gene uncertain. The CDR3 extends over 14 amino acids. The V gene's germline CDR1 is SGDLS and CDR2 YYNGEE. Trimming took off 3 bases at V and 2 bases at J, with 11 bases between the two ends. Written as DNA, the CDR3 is TGTGCCAGCAGCGAGGTACAGAGAAACACTGAAGCTTTCTTT. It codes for CASSEVQRNTEAFF.